These 3 T cell receptor beta chains were all obtained from the same sample, sequenced in a study of blood T cell repertoires in COVID-19. Sequencing used immunoSEQ multiplex PCR; TCRdb keeps in-frame clones, though not all of them. The table records approximately 67,000 clones, approximately 90% of them present only once. The sample comprised peripheral blood. The receptor set was obtained from a woman of 80 years or more with acute or convalescent COVID-19.

The rearrangement uses TRBV4-2 and TRBJ1-5; TRBD1 agrees at 9 bases. V was clipped by 3 bases and J by 5 bases; unmatched bases: 8. CDR1 is LGHNA, CDR2 YNFKEQ, per germline. The CDR3 is 16 residues long. The CDR3 is CASSHLDRGQDQPQHF. The CDR3, as DNA: TGTGCCAGCAGCCATTTGGACAGGGGTCAGGATCAGCCCCAGCATTTT.

The chain couples TRBV24-1 to TRBJ1-5; tentatively, D is TRBD1 (6 bases). Germline V lookup: CDR1 KGHDR, CDR2 SFDVKD. The V and J ends lost 4 bases and 7 bases respectively, with 16 bases between them. The CDR3 extends over 15 amino acids. The CDR3: CATSDSRGTGQPQHF. The CDR3 bases are TGTGCCACCAGTGACTCCAGGGGAACCGGGCAGCCCCAGCATTTT.

The rearrangement joins TRBV25-1 to TRBJ2-5; TRBD1 matches 9 bases. The CDR3 is made up of 14 amino acids. The junction had 4 bases not matched to a gene; V was cut back by 4 bases and J by 4 bases. CDR1 is MGHDK, CDR2 SYGVNS, per germline. DNA of the CDR3: TGTGCCAGCAGTGGGGACAGGGTTGGAGAGACCCAGTACTTC. Protein sequence: CASSGDRVGETQYF. Using reference TRBV25-1 and TRBJ2-5 for the parts outside the CDR3, the full variable domain is EADIYQTPRYLVIGTGKKITLECSQTMGHDKMYWYQQDPGMELHLIHYSYGVNSTEKGDLSSESTVSRIRTEHFPLTLESARPSHTSQYLCASSGDRVGETQYFGPGTRLLVL.